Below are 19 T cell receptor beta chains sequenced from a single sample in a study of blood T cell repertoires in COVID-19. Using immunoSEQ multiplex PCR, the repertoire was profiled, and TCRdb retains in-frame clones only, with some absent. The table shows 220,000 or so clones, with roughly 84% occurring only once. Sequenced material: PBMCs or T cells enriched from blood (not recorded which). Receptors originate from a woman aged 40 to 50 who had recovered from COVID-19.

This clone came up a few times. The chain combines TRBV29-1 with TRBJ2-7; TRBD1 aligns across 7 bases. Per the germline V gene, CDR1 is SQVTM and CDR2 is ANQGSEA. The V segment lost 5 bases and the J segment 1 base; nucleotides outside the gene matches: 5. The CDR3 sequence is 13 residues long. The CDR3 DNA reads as TGCAGCGTTAACAGGGGCTCATCCTACGAGCAGTACTTC. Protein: CSVNRGSSYEQYF.

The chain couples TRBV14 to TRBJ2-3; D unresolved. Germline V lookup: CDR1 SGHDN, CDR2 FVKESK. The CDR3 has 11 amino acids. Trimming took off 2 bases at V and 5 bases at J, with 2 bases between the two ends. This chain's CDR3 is CASSQQDTQYF. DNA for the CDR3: TGTGCCAGCAGCCAACAAGATACGCAGTATTTT.

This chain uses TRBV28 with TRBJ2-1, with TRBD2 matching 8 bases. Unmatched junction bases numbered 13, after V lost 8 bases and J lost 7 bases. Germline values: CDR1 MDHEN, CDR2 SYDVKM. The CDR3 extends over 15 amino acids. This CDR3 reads CASQSRIAGRNEQFF. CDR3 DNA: TGTGCCAGCCAGTCAAGAATAGCGGGAAGGAATGAGCAGTTCTTC.

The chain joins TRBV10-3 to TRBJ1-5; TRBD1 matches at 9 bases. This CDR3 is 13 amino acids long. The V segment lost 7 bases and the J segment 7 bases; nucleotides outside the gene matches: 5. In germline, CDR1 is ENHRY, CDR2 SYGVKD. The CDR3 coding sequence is TGTGCCATCAACCCGGGACAGGGCCAGCCCCAGCATTTT. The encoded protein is CAINPGQGQPQHF.

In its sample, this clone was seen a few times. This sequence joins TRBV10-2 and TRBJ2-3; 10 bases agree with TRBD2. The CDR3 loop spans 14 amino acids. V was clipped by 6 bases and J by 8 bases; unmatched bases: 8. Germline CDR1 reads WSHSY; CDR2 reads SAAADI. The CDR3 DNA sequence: TGCGCCAGCAGCTATAAGCGGGAGGGCCCTACGCAGTATTTT. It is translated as CASSYKREGPTQYF.

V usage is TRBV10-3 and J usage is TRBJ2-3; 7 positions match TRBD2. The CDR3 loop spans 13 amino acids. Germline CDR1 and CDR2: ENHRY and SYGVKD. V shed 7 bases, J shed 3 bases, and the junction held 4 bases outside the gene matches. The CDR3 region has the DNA TGTGCCATCATGCGGGAGCGGACAGATACGCAGTATTTT. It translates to CAIMRERTDTQYF.

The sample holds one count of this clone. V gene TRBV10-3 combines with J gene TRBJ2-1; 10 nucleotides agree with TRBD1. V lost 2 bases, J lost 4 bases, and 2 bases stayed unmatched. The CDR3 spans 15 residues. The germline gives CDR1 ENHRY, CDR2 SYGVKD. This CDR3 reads CAISEQGQGYNEQFF. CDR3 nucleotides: TGTGCCATCAGTGAGCAGGGACAGGGGTACAATGAGCAGTTCTTC.

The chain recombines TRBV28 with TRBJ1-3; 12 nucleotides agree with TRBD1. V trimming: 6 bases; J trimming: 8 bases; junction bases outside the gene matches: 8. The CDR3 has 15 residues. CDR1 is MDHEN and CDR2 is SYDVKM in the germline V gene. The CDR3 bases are TGTGCCAGCAGAAAACCGGGACAGGGGGCTGACACCATATATTTT. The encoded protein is CASRKPGQGADTIYF.

The CDR3 region is CATSDSGDSYEQYF. CDR3 nucleotides: TGTGCCACCAGTGATTCAGGGGATAGCTACGAGCAGTACTTC. This chain connects TRBV24-1 to TRBJ2-7; the D gene is possibly TRBD1 (6 bases). This CDR3 is 14 amino acids long. Germline V CDR1 and CDR2: KGHDR, SFDVKD. The V and J ends lost 2 bases and 3 bases respectively, with 10 bases between them.

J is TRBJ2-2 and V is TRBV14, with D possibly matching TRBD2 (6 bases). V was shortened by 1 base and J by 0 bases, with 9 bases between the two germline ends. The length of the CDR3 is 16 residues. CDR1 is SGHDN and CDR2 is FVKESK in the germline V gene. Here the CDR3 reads CASSQGGGANTGELFF. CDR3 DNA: TGTGCCAGCAGCCAAGGCGGAGGGGCGAACACCGGGGAGCTGTTTTTT.

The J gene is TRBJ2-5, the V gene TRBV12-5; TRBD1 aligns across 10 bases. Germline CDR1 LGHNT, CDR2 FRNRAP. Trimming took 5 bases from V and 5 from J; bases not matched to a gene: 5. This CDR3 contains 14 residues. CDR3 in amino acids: CASGTTGGGETQYF. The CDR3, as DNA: TGTGCTAGTGGTACGACAGGGGGCGGGGAGACCCAGTACTTC.

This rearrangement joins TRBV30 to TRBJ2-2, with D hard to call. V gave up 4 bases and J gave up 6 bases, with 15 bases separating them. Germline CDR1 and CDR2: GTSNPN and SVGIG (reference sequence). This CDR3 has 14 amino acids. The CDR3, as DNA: TGTGCCTGGAATCGGGTCCAAGGCGCCGGGGAGCTGTTTTTT. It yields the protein CAWNRVQGAGELFF.

CDR3 DNA sequence: TGTGCCAGCACCCCGCAGGGGGCTTACAATGAGCAGTTCTTC. The encoded protein is CASTPQGAYNEQFF. The gene calls are TRBV6-2 or TRBV6-3 and TRBJ2-1, with 8 bases aligning to TRBD1. The CDR3 length is 14 residues. Germline CDR1 reads MNHEY; CDR2 reads SVGEGT. Losses at the gene ends were 7 bases for V and 4 bases for J; bases not matched to a gene: 6.

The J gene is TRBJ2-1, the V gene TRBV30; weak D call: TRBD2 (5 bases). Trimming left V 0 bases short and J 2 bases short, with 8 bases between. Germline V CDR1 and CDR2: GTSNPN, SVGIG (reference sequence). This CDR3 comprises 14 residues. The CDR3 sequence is CAWSVRRTYNEQFF. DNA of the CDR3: TGTGCCTGGAGTGTAAGGAGGACCTACAATGAGCAGTTCTTC.

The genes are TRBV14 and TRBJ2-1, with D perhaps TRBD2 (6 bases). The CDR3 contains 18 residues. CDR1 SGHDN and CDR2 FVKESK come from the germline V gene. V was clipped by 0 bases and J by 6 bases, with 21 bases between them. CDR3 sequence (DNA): TGTGCCAGCAGCCAAGATCTTCCGGCGGGAATAGGATTCAATGAGCAGTTCTTC. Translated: CASSQDLPAGIGFNEQFF.

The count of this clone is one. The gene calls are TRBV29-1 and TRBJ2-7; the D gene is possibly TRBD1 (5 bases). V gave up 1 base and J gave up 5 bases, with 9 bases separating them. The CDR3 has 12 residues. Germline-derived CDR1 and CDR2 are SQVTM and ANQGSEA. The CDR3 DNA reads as TGCAGCGTTGAAGGAGGCAGGGACGAGCAGTACTTC. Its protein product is CSVEGGRDEQYF.

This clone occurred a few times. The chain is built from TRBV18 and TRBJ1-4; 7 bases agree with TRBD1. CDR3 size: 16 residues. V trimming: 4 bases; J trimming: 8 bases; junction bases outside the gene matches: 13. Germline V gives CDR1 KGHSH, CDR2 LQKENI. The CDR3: CASSLKPGQQREKLFF. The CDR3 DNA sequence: TGTGCCAGCTCACTTAAGCCGGGACAGCAAAGGGAAAAACTGTTTTTT.

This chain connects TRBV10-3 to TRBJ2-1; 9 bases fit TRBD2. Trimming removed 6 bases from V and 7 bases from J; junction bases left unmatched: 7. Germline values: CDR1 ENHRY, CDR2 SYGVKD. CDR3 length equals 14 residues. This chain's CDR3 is CAIRPGTSRNEQFF. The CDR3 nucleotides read TGTGCCATCAGGCCCGGGACTAGCCGGAATGAGCAGTTCTTC.

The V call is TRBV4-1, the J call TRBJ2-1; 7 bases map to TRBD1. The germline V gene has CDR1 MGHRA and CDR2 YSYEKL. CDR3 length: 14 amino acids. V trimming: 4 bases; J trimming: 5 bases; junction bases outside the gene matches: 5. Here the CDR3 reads CASSRRDRDNEQFF. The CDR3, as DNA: TGCGCCAGCAGCCGAAGGGACAGAGACAATGAGCAGTTCTTC.